The T cell receptor beta chain under discussion was sequenced for a study of immune heterogeneity within non-small cell lung tumors. Overall study results and limits: Recurring identical dominant CDR3 beta clonotypes were observed across tumor sites within a patient, together with site-unique high-frequency clones.

To note about this clonotype: What it binds is not known.

Samples each supplied 600 ng of bulk tumor genomic DNA as template. In surgery, several biopsies were collected from each primary tumor at widely spaced sites. The cohort was untreated, with newly diagnosed non-small cell lung cancer undergoing curative surgery. Multiplex PCR relied on 32 V and 13 J primers to amplify TCR beta CDR3. MiXCR was run by TCRdb on the multiplex PCR reads, yielding one entry per CDR3 protein. The data show 30,000 to 40,000 distinct CDR3 sequences, more than 25% seen once. The CDR3 contains 14 residues. The trim removed 5 bases at V and 7 bases at J, leaving 7 bases unmatched. The germline V gene has CDR1 MNHNS and CDR2 SASEGT.

Material for sequencing was lung tumor tissue. The chain combines TRBV6-1 with TRBJ2-7; 11 positions agree with TRBD2. The sequence derives from a middle-aged man with non-small cell lung cancer. This chain's CDR3 is CASSFGTSGREQYF. The DNA of the CDR3 is TGTGCCAGCAGTTTCGGGACTAGCGGTAGGGAGCAGTACTTC.